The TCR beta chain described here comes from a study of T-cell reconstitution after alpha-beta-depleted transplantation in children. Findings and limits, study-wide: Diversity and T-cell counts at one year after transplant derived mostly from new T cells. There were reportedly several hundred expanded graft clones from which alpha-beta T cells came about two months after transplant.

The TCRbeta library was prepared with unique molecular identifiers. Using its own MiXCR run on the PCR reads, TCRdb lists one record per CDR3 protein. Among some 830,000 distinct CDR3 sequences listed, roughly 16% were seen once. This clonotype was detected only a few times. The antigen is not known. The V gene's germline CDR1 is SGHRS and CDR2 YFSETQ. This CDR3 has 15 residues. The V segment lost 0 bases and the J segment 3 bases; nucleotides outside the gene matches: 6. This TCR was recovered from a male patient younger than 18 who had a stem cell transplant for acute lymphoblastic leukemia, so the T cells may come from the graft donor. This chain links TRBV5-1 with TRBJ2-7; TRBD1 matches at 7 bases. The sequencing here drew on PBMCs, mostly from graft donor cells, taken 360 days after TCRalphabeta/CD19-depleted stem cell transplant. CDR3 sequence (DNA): TGCGCCAGCAGCTTGGTAGGGGGCAGCATCTACGAGCAGTACTTC. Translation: CASSLVGGSIYEQYF.